Below, 22 T cell receptor beta chains from the same sample are listed, as sequenced in a study of T cell repertoires in cytomegalovirus infection. TCRdb passed the reads through MiXCR, listing each CDR3 protein once. The sample has hundreds of thousands of distinct CDR3 sequences, approximately 25% seen once. The material sequenced was CD8+ T cells from PBMCs. The receptors were sampled from a human donor in good health (CMV status not recorded). Some clones in this sample may be carry-over from other donors' samples.

This chain links TRBV13 with TRBJ2-7; 7 nucleotides line up with TRBD2. Germline-derived CDR1 and CDR2 are PRHDT and FYEKMQ (reference sequence). The CDR3 is 13 amino acids. V dropped 9 bases and J dropped 0; count of bases not matched to a gene: 5. The CDR3 DNA reads TGTGCCAGTAAGTCGGGAGGCTCCTACGAGCAGTACGTC. Its protein is CASKSGGSYEQYV.

V is TRBV14 and J is TRBJ2-2, with 8 bases that match TRBD2. This CDR3 has 20 amino acids. J gave up 1 base and V 0 bases, and 13 bases lay outside the gene matches. Germline V gene lookup returns CDR1 SGHDN and CDR2 FVKESK. The CDR3 bases are TGTGCCAGCAGCCAAGAAGAAGCCGTCTGGCTAGCGGGGAACACCGGGGAGCTGTTTTTT. Its protein is CASSQEEAVWLAGNTGELFF.

This clonotype was seen ten or more times. The rearrangement joins TRBV6-2 or TRBV6-3 to TRBJ2-1; D uncertain. This CDR3 has 15 amino acids. CDR1 MNHEY and CDR2 SVGEGT come from the germline V gene. Trimming shortened V by 8 bases and J by 3 bases, and 17 bases separated the two germline ends. The CDR3 loop is CASSTLASYYNEQFF. CDR3 sequence (DNA): TGTGCCAGCTCAACCTTGGCCAGTTACTACAATGAGCAGTTCTTC.

In this sample, this clonotype turned up a few times. The chain recombines TRBV4-3 with TRBJ2-5, with D perhaps matching TRBD1 (5 bases). The CDR3 covers 16 residues. CDR1 LGHNA and CDR2 YSLEER come from the germline V gene. V was clipped by 0 bases and J by 3 bases, with 14 bases between them. This CDR3 reads CASSQDRTRGKETQYF. The CDR3 DNA reads TGCGCCAGCAGCCAAGACCGCACAAGGGGAAAAGAGACCCAGTACTTC.

This clonotype was detected only once. V is TRBV12-3 or TRBV12-4 and J is TRBJ2-7, with a possible D match to TRBD2 (5 bases). This CDR3 has 13 amino acids. V lost 3 bases and J lost 5, with 11 bases in between. The CDR3 DNA sequence: TGTGCCAGCAGTTTTTCCGGACTTAACGAGCAGTACTTC. This translates into CASSFSGLNEQYF.

CDR3 in DNA: TGTGCCAGCAGCTTGGGGGGGGAATGGATTTCCTACGAGCAGTACGTC. Residues: CASSLGGEWISYEQYV. The J gene is TRBJ2-7, the V gene TRBV5-5; possible D gene TRBD2, 6 bases. Looked up from germline, CDR1 is SGHKS and CDR2 is YYEKEE (reference sequence). Trimming took off 0 bases at V and 1 base at J, with 14 bases between the two ends. This CDR3 is 16 amino acids long.

This clonotype was observed at least ten times. V usage is TRBV7-9 and J usage is TRBJ2-5; 10 bases agree with TRBD2. V lost 5 bases to trimming and J lost 2 bases; unmatched junction nucleotides: 2. This CDR3 has 14 residues. Germline V gives CDR1 SEHNR, CDR2 FQNEAQ (reference sequence). The CDR3 DNA reads as TGTGCCAGCAGCCCGGGACTAGCGCAAGAGACCCAGTACTTC. Translation: CASSPGLAQETQYF.

This chain links TRBV2 with TRBJ2-7; D possibly uses TRBD1 or TRBD2 (7 bases each). The CDR3 covers 14 residues. V was trimmed by 4 bases and J by 3 bases, leaving 13 bases between them. The germline CDR1 and CDR2 sequences are SNHLY and FYNNEI. The chain's CDR3 is CASSGEGARYEQYF. CDR3 DNA sequence: TGTGCCAGCAGTGGGGAGGGGGCGCGCTACGAGCAGTACTTC.

The CDR3 DNA follows: TGTGCCAGCAGTCCACTCTGGACAGACACTGAAGCTTTCTTT. Translation: CASSPLWTDTEAFF. The chain links TRBV28 to TRBJ1-1, with D possibly TRBD1 on 6 matching bases. The CDR3 is 14 amino acids. The germline V gene has CDR1 MDHEN and CDR2 SYDVKM. The V and J ends lost 5 bases and 3 bases respectively, with 13 bases between them.

The chain carries TRBV13 and TRBJ1-1; TRBD1 is a possible D gene (5 bases). This CDR3 region has 14 residues. Germline CDR1 reads PRHDT; CDR2 reads FYEKMQ (reference sequence). The V gene lost 5 bases and the J gene lost 10 bases, with 20 bases spanning the gap. The DNA for the CDR3 is TGTGCCAGCAGCGCAGGGACGACGAGAGAGGGAGCTTTCTTT. This encodes CASSAGTTREGAFF.

The V and J genes are TRBV6-2 or TRBV6-3 and TRBJ2-3; no definite D call. V lost 6 bases to trimming and J lost 0 bases, with 13 bases between them. Per germline, CDR1 MNHEY and CDR2 SVGEGT. This CDR3 has 15 residues. CDR3 region: CASSSGFTSTDTQYF. The CDR3 DNA sequence: TGTGCCAGCAGCTCCGGGTTTACTAGCACAGATACGCAGTATTTT.

There are many counts of this clonotype. V usage is TRBV7-8 and J usage is TRBJ1-1, with 11 bases identical to TRBD1. CDR3 length: 16 residues. V lost 5 bases to trimming and J lost 1 base; unmatched junction nucleotides: 6. Germline CDR1 is SGHVS and CDR2 is FQNEAQ. The DNA of the CDR3 is TGTGCCAGCAGCAAGGGACAGGGGGTAGGGAACACTGAAGCTTTCTTT. It codes for CASSKGQGVGNTEAFF. The full variable domain, with the rest looked up from reference TRBV7-8 and TRBJ1-1, is GAGVSQSPRYKVAKRGQDVALRCDPISGHVSLFWYQQALGQGPEFLTYFQNEAQLDKSGLPSDRFFAERPEGSVSTLKIQRTQQEDSAVYLCASSKGQGVGNTEAFFGQGTRLTVV.

The V call is TRBV28, the J call TRBJ2-5; 10 nucleotides align to TRBD2. V was pared by 0 bases and J by 0 bases, with 4 bases of the junction left unmatched. Germline CDR1 reads MDHEN; CDR2 reads SYDVKM. The CDR3 sequence is 17 residues long. Here the CDR3 DNA reads TGTGCCAGCAGTTTATGGCCCAGCGGGGGGGACCAAGAGACCCAGTACTTC. Translated, it gives CASSLWPSGGDQETQYF.

This clonotype came up a few times. The chain recombines TRBV29-1 with TRBJ1-2; tentatively, D is TRBD1 (5 bases). CDR1 and CDR2 (germline): SQVTM, ANQGSEA. This CDR3 has 17 amino acids. Between the trimmed V and J ends, which lost 0 bases and 3 bases, there was a span of 20 bases. The CDR3 protein is CSVEDLRGPLGDYGYTF. CDR3 DNA sequence: TGCAGCGTTGAAGATCTTAGGGGACCCCTCGGGGACTATGGCTACACCTTC. Together with reference TRBV29-1 and TRBJ1-2, the CDR3 gives the full variable domain: SAVISQKPSRDICQRGTSLTIQCQVDSQVTMMFWYRQQPGQSLTLIATANQGSEATYESGFVIDKFPISRPNLTFSTLTVSNMSPEDSSIYLCSVEDLRGPLGDYGYTFGSGTRLTVV.

CDR3: CASSFSTLRDSKNIQYF. In nucleotides, the CDR3 is TGTGCCAGCAGCTTCTCGACTCTTAGGGACAGTAAAAACATTCAGTACTTC. This chain connects TRBV11-2 to TRBJ2-4; 7 bases align to TRBD1. V shed 3 bases, J shed 4 bases, and the junction held 12 bases outside the gene matches. The length of the CDR3 is 17 residues. The germline CDR1 and CDR2 sequences are SGHAT and FQNNGV.

J is TRBJ2-7 and V is TRBV6-2 or TRBV6-3, with TRBD1 as a possible D gene (6 bases). The CDR3 length is 13 residues. V lost 5 bases and J 2 bases, leaving 10 bases between the germline ends. Germline V CDR1 and CDR2: MNHEY, SVGEGT. This CDR3 reads CASSNRDPYEQYV. CDR3 DNA sequence: TGTGCCAGCAGTAACAGGGACCCCTACGAGCAGTACGTC.

This clonotype was observed at least ten times. The chain couples TRBV6-1 to TRBJ2-3, with unresolved D. CDR1 MNHNS and CDR2 SASEGT come from the germline V gene. The ends were cut back, 0 bases at V and 6 bases at J, with 4 bases in the middle. The CDR3 consists of 12 residues. The chain's CDR3 is CASSEAIDTQYF. In DNA form, the CDR3 reads TGTGCCAGCAGTGAAGCAATCGATACGCAGTATTTT.

The chain carries TRBV2 and TRBJ2-3; D is undetermined. This CDR3 has 16 residues. Germline CDR1 reads SNHLY; CDR2 reads FYNNEI. Trimming left V 4 bases short and J 0 bases short, with 14 bases between. The CDR3 loop reads CASSVGPGDSTDTQYF. Here the CDR3 DNA reads TGTGCCAGCAGTGTAGGCCCAGGCGACAGCACAGATACGCAGTATTTT.

The sample holds a few counts of this clonotype. The V and J genes are TRBV20-1 and TRBJ2-7; D might be TRBD1 (6 bases). The CDR3 has 15 residues. Deletions cut 5 bases from V and 2 bases from J, with 19 bases between. The germline V gene has CDR1 DFQATT and CDR2 SNEGSKA (reference sequence). For the CDR3, the DNA is TGCAGTGCTGTCCTCCGAGGGGGTTTCCCCTACGAGCAGTACTTC. Its protein product is CSAVLRGGFPYEQYF.

In DNA form, the CDR3 reads TGTGCCGCCCTAGGGATTAGCGCCCTGGGGACCTACGAGCAGTACGTC. It specifies CAALGISALGTYEQYV. V and J are TRBV27 and TRBJ2-7; maybe TRBD2 (5 bases). Trimming removed 11 bases from V and 2 bases from J, with 25 bases in between. Germline CDR1 and CDR2: MNHEY and SMNVEV (reference sequence). The CDR3 is 16 residues long.

The chain recombines TRBV6-1 with TRBJ1-5; maybe TRBD1 (5 bases). With 5 bases removed from V and 7 bases from J, the gap between germline ends came to 18 bases. CDR1 is MNHNS and CDR2 is SASEGT in the germline V gene. The CDR3 has 15 amino acids. The CDR3 protein is CASSYSGGTKQPQHF. The CDR3 DNA is TGTGCCAGCAGTTATTCTGGGGGGACCAAACAGCCCCAGCATTTT.

This clonotype was recorded many times. This chain uses TRBV7-9 with TRBJ2-7; D ambiguous. The CDR3 has 12 residues. CDR1 is SEHNR and CDR2 is FQNEAQ in the germline V gene (reference sequence). V was pared by 5 bases and J by 3 bases, with 8 bases between. The CDR3 sequence: CASSLSNYEQYF. The CDR3 bases are TGTGCCAGCAGCCTTAGTAACTACGAGCAGTACTTC.